The present TCR beta chain was sequenced within a study of T cells in Graves' hyperthyroidism and ophthalmopathy. Newly diagnosed patients aged 18 to 65 had hyperthyroidism of under 2 months' duration. Extraction of PBMCs used more than 8.5 ml of fresh peripheral blood. TCR beta CDR3 region amplification was performed from RNA transcripts. Researchers ran a first-round RT-PCR on the TCR CDR3 using the HTBI primer set. TCRdb reprocessed the multiplex PCR reads via MiXCR and lists one record per CDR3 protein. The sample has about 200,000 distinct CDR3 sequences; about a sixth are singletons. V was trimmed by 5 bases and J by 0 bases, leaving 8 bases between them. CDR1 MNHNS and CDR2 SASEGT come from the germline V gene. CDR3 length equals 14 residues. This clonotype was seen ten or more times.

The chain carries TRBV6-1 and TRBJ2-1; D is possibly TRBD2 (5 bases). Sequenced input: blood. This TCR came from a woman between 50 and 59 years old with Graves' hyperthyroidism. CDR3 in amino acids: CASSSLASYNEQFF. DNA for the CDR3: TGTGCCAGCAGTTCTCTAGCCTCCTACAATGAGCAGTTCTTC.